This TCR beta chain was captured in a study of CD8 T cells in ankylosing spondylitis. Regarding the study as a whole: Matched ankylosing spondylitis synovial fluid reportedly contained a significantly enriched population of disease-linked clones. Among TCR beta sequences, a motif of eight highly homologous variants appeared characteristic of ankylosing spondylitis blood.

V was cut by 0 bases and J by 1 base, with 12 bases left in between. The length of the CDR3 is 16 residues. CDR1 MNHEY and CDR2 SVGAGI come from the germline V gene. In regard to this clonotype: The antigen is undetermined.

In TCRdb, the 5' RACE reads were re-called with MiXCR into one record per CDR3 protein. The sample carries roughly 150,000 distinct CDR3 sequences, approximately 9.9% recorded once. The chain links TRBV6-5 to TRBJ1-1; a possible D gene is TRBD1 (5 bases). The clonotype comes from a female donor with ankylosing spondylitis or in good health (not recorded which). Sequenced sample: blood, either unsorted or a sorted T cell fraction (not recorded which). CDR3 sequence (DNA): TGTGCCAGCAGTTACTCGATGGAAAGGGGGAACACTGAAGCTTTCTTT. This gives the protein CASSYSMERGNTEAFF.